This T cell receptor (beta chain) was sequenced during a study of identical twins. Study-level results: Models came in too low on out-of-frame TCR alpha sharing in monozygotic twins. Conclusions leaned on cross-sectional statistical analysis and did not track the same donors over time. Among out-of-frame alpha sequences shared by twins, low generation probability occurred in excess.

MiXCR was run by TCRdb on the 5' RACE reads, yielding one entry per CDR3 protein. The sample carries about 900,000 distinct CDR3 sequences, 9% to 15% recorded once. This clonotype was seen more than once but under ten times. The antigen remains undetermined. All donors were healthy Caucasians. This CDR3 region has 13 residues. V was trimmed by 1 base and J by 6 bases, leaving 7 bases between them. The germline CDR1 and CDR2 sequences are SNHLY and FYNNEI. The same specimen was also included in a second study, on yellow fever vaccine responses in identical twins.

This TCR was recovered from a woman in her late teens or twenties in good health. The chain links TRBV2 to TRBJ2-1; no clear D gene. What was sequenced was PBMCs. The CDR3 sequence is CASSEGWVNEQFF. CDR3 in DNA: TGTGCCAGCAGTGAAGGGTGGGTCAATGAGCAGTTCTTC.